This T cell receptor beta chain is drawn from a study of shared clonotypes between healthy human individuals. V shed 1 base and J shed 7 bases, with 7 bases lying between them. This CDR3 has 12 amino acids. Germline V gene lookup returns CDR1 LGHNA and CDR2 YSLEER. In the original processing: Filtering differed because ImmunoSEQ produced junction-only sequences that carried no quality scores. Here immunoSEQ multiplex PCR was the method, and the copy in TCRdb shows in-frame clones only, minus some. For V, J and clone size, that table is used; D and trimming come from the DNA. This sample has about 470,000 clones, with 79% found just once.

The V and J genes are TRBV4-3 and TRBJ1-1; D is possibly TRBD1 (5 bases). The clonotype comes from a woman aged 40-49 years in good health. Some clones in this sample may be carry-over from other donors' samples. Sequencing was performed on PBMCs. CDR3: CASSQGTGEAFF. The DNA for the CDR3 is TGCGCCAGCAGCCAAGGAACAGGTGAAGCTTTCTTT.